This T cell receptor beta chain derives from a study of tumor and adjacent non-tumor tissue in lung cancer (dated by TCRdb to about 2018). A note on the overall study: Patients with adenocarcinoma (12), squamous cell carcinoma (2) and small cell lung cancer (1) were included in the cohort. Among the roughly 15 patients, ages ranged from about 30 to 85 years, about 10 were men and 5 were women, and disease was TNM stage I to III. In total, sequencing yielded 125,075,908 productive TCRbeta reads, which works out to an average of about 4.17 million reads per sample. The study compared bulk TCRbeta repertoires from lung tumor tissue and matched distant non-tumor lung tissue of approximately 14 lung cancer patients. Approximately 31 paired specimens, one tumor and one normal lung sample per patient, were profiled by TCRbeta CDR3 sequencing.

Library preparation was by multiplex PCR. Sequencing instrument: Illumina HiSeq 2500. TCRbeta libraries were constructed through three rounds of nested PCR with primers (Table S4) according to protocols modified from ARM-PCR. PCR products of 200-500 bp were gel-excised and purified with the QIAquick gel extraction kit before sequencing. In the source study's methods: Trimmomatic was used to clean the reads, FLASH was used to merge the reads into complete CDR3 sequences, and MiTCR was used to assign the reads to V(D)J germline segments. VDJtools was used to compute clonal diversity as the inverse Simpson's index. A read counted as productive if the sequence was in-frame and lacked a premature stop codon. TCRdb redid the processing of the public reads, applying fastp at Q25 and MiXCR, and retained in-frame beta chains. Every distinct CDR3 protein forms one entry, paired with its most common genes and DNA. V and J calls and clone size were set by TCRdb, not the authors. A total of approximately 140,000 distinct CDR3 sequences appear in this sample, 60% to 70% of them only once. The biggest ten clones account for 15% to 20% of the sample.

Overall results and qualifications from the work: With only about 16 patients in the cohort, the authors noted that larger samples and more detailed clinical data are needed. Younger patients had significantly higher TCR diversity, and higher tumor TCR diversity was associated with shorter overall and disease-free survival. Because peripheral blood was not sequenced, blood TCRbeta repertoires in the lung cancer patients of the study were not examined. A significantly larger cumulative share of the repertoire was made up by the top 100 clones in normal lung than in tumor tissue. The sequencing platform is not named in the methods, and unique molecular identifiers are not mentioned. TCR diversity (inverse Simpson) was significantly higher in tumor than in normal lung tissue (roughly 430 vs 170, P = 0.0075, Mann-Whitney U test).

The CDR3 measures 16 amino acids from cysteine to phenylalanine. Only the CDR3 DNA is retained, 48 bases long and in frame from the first base. V is pared back by 2 bases and J by 3 bases, with 16 bases lying between the germline termini. The germline V gene (reference sequence) gives CDR1 as MNHNY and CDR2 as SVGAGI. This clonotype was seen at least ten times. This receptor's antigen is unknown. Per-nucleotide qualities are absent, and no much larger clonotype sits a single base away. Bulk unsorted tissue served as the source for RNA extraction, and RNA quality was assessed using a NanoDrop ND-1000 and an Agilent 2100. Donors were newly diagnosed lung cancer patients admitted for thoracic surgery in China between August and November 2014, without prior chemotherapy. Anyone who had undergone radiotherapy or chemotherapy before, or who had another cancer at the same time, was left out of the study. Pieces of surgical tissue measuring about 1-2.1 cm3 were kept in RNAlater solution and held at -80 degrees C until needed.

The rearranged chain carries TRBV6-6 and TRBJ2-5; the D assignment is uncertain and may be TRBD1 or TRBD2, with 7 bases supporting each. Sequenced input: lung tumor tissue. The receptor's source is a man aged 55 to 69 with small cell lung cancer. The nucleotide sequence reads as follows: TGTGCCAGCAGTTACCCACAGGGGAGGGAAGAAGAGACCCAGTACTTC. Its coded protein is CASSYPQGREEETQYF.